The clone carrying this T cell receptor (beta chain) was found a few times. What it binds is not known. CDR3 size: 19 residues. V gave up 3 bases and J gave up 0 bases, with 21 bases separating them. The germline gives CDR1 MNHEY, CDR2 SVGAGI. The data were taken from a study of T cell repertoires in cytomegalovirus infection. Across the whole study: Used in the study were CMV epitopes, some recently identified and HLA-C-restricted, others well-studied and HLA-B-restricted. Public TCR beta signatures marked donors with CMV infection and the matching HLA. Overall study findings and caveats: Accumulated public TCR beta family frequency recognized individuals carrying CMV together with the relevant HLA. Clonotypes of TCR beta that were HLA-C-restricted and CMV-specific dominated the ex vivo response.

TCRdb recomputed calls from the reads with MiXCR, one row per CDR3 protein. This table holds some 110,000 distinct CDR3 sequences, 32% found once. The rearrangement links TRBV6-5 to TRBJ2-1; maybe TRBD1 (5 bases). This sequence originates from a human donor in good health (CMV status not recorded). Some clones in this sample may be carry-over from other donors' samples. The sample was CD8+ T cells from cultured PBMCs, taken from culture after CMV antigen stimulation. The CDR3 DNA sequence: TGTGCCAGCAGTTATAGGTGGCAGGGCATGACGAGCTCCTACAATGAGCAGTTCTTC. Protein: CASSYRWQGMTSSYNEQFF.